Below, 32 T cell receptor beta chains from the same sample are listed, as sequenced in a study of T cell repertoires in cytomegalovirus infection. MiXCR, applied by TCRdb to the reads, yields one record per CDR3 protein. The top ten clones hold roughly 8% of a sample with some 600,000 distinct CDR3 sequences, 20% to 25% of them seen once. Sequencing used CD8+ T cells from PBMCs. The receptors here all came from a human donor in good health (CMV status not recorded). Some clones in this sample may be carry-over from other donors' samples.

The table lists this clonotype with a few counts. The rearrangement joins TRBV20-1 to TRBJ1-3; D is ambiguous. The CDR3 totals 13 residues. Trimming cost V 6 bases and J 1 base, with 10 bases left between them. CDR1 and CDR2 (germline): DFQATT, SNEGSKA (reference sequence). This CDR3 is CSAFKGSGNTIYF. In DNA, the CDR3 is TGCAGTGCCTTCAAGGGATCTGGAAACACCATATATTTT.

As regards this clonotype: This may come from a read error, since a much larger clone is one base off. The CDR3 is CASSLTAQGNGYTF. CDR3 nucleotide sequence: TGTGCCAGCAGCTTAACGGCACAGGGGAATGGCTACACCTTC. V is TRBV7-8 and J is TRBJ1-2; 7 bases map to TRBD1. Germline assignment: CDR1 SGHVS and CDR2 FQNEAQ. The CDR3 runs to 14 residues. V lost 2 bases and J lost 6; bases outside the gene matches: 6.

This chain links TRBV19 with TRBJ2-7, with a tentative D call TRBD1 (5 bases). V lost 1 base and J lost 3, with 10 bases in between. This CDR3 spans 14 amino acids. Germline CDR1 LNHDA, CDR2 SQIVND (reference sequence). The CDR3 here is CASSIGAGNYEQYF. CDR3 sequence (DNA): TGTGCCAGTAGTATAGGTGCAGGGAACTACGAGCAGTACTTC.

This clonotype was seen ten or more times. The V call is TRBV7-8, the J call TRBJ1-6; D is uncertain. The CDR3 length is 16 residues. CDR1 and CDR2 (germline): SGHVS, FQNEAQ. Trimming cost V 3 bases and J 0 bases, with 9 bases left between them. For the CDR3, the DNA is TGTGCCAGCAGCTTGAGCTCCAGCTCCTATAATTCACCCCTCCACTTT. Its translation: CASSLSSSSYNSPLHF.

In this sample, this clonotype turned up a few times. The CDR3 region has the DNA TGCGCCAGCAGCCCCCGGCCTGGAGGCACTCAGCCCCAGCATTTT. It is translated as CASSPRPGGTQPQHF. The rearrangement links TRBV5-1 to TRBJ1-5; no clear D gene. Deletions cut 4 bases from V and 6 bases from J, with 17 bases between. The CDR3 runs to 15 residues. CDR1 SGHRS and CDR2 YFSETQ come from the germline V gene.

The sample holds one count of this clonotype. The CDR3 reads CASRKDGYSNQPQHF. The CDR3 region has the DNA TGTGCCAGCAGAAAGGACGGGTATAGCAATCAGCCCCAGCATTTT. The chain combines TRBV6-6 with TRBJ1-5; no clear D gene. The CDR3 consists of 15 residues. Per germline, CDR1 MNHNY and CDR2 SVGAGI (reference sequence). Deletions cut 6 bases from V and 0 bases from J, with 12 bases between.

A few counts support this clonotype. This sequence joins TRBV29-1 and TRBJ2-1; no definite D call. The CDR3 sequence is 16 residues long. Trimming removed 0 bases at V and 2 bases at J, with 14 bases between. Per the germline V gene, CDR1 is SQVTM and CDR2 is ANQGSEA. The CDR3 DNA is TGCAGCGTTGAAGATGGTGAGCAGAGTCCCTACAATGAGCAGTTCTTC. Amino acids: CSVEDGEQSPYNEQFF.

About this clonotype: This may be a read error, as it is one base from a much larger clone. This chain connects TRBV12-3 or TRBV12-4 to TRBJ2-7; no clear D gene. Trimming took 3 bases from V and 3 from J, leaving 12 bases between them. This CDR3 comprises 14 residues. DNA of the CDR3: TGTGCCAGCAGTTTCGGCAAGGATCTCTACGAGCAGTACTTC. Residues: CASSFGKDLYEQYF.

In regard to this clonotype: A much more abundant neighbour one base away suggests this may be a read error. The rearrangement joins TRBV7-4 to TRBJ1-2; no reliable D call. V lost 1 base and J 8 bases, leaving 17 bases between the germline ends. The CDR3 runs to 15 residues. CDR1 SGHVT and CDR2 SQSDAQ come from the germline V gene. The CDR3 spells CASSLESIWASGYTF. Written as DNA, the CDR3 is TGTGCCAGCAGCTTAGAAAGTATCTGGGCCTCGGGCTACACCTTC.

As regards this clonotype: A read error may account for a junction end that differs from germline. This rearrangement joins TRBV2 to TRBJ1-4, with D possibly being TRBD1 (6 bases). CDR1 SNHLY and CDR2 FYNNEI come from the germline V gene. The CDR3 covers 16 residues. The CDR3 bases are TGTGCCAGCAGTGTAGGACAGCGAACAACTATTGAAAAACTGTTTTTT. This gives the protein CASSVGQRTTIEKLFF.

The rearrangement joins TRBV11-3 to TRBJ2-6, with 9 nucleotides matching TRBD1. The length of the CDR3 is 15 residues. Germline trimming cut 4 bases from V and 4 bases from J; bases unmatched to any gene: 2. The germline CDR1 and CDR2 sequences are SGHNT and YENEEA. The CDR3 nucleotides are TGTGCCAGCAGCTGGACAGGGGAAGGGGCCAACGTCCTGACTTTC. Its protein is CASSWTGEGANVLTF.

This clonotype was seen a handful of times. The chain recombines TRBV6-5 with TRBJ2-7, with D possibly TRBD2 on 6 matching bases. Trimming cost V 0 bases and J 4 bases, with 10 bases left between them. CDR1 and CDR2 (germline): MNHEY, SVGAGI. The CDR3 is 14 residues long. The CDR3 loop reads CASSYSDSGYEQYF. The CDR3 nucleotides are TGTGCCAGCAGTTACTCGGATAGCGGATACGAGCAGTACTTC.

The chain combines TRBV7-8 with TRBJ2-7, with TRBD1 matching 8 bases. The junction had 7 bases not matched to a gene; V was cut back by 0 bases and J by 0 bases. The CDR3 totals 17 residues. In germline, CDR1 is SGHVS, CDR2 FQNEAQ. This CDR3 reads CASSLAGQGEVSYEQYF. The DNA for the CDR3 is TGTGCCAGCAGCTTAGCCGGACAGGGCGAGGTCTCCTACGAGCAGTACTTC.

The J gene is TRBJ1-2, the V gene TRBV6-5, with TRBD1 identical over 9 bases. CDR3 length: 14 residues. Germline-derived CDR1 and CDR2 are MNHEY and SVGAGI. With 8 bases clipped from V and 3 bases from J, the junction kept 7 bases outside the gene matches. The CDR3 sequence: CASQGTGNYYGYTF. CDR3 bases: TGTGCCAGCCAAGGGACAGGGAACTACTATGGCTACACCTTC.

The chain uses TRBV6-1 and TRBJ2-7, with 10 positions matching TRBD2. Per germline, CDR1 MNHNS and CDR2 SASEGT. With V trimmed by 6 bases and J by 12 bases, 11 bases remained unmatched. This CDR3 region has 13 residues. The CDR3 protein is CASRPHLAGVTYV. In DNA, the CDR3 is TGTGCCAGCAGACCCCATCTAGCGGGGGTTACGTACGTC.

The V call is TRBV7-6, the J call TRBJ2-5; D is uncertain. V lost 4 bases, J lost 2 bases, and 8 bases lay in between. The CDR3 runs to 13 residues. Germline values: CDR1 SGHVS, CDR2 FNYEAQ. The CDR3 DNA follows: TGTGCCAGCAGCTCGACACTACAAGAGACCCAGTACTTC. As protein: CASSSTLQETQYF.

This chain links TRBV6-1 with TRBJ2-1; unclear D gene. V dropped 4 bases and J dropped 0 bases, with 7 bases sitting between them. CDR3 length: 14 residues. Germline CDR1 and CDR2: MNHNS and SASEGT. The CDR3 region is CASSALTSYNEQFF. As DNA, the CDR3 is TGTGCCAGCAGTGCCTTGACCTCCTACAATGAGCAGTTCTTC.

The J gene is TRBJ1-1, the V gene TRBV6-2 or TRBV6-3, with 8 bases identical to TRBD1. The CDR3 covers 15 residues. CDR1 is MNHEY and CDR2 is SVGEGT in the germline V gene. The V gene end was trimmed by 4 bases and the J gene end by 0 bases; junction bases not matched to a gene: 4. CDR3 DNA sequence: TGTGCCAGCAGTTCGACAGGGGTCATGAACACTGAAGCTTTCTTT. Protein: CASSSTGVMNTEAFF.

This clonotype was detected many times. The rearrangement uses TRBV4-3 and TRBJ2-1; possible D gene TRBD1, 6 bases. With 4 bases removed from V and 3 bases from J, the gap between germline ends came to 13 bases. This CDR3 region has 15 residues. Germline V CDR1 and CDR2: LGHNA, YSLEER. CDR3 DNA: TGCGCCAGCAGCCTCAAGTGGGACAACTACAATGAGCAGTTCTTC. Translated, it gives CASSLKWDNYNEQFF.

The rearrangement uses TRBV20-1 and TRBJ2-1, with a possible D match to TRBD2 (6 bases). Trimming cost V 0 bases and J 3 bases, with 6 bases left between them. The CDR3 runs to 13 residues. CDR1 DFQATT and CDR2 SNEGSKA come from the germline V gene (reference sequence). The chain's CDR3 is CSARERGYNEQFF. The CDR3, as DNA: TGCAGTGCTAGAGAGCGGGGCTACAATGAGCAGTTCTTC.

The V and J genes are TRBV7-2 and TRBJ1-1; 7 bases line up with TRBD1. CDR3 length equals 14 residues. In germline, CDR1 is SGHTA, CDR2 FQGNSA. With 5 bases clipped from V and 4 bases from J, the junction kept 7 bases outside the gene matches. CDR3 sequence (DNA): TGTGCCAGCAGCCAAAGGACAGGAGGCACTGAAGCTTTCTTT. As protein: CASSQRTGGTEAFF.

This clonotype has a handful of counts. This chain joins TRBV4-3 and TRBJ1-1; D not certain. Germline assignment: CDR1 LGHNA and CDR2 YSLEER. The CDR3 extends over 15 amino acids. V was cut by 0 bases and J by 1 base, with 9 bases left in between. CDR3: CASSQDYSGNTEAFF. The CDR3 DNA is TGCGCCAGCAGCCAAGATTACAGCGGGAACACTGAAGCTTTCTTT.

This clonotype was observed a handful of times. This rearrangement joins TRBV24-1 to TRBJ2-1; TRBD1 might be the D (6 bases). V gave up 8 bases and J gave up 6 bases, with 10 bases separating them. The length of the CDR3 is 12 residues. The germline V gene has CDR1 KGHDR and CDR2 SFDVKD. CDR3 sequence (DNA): TGTGCCACCACTGACAGGTCCAATGAGCAGTTCTTC. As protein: CATTDRSNEQFF.

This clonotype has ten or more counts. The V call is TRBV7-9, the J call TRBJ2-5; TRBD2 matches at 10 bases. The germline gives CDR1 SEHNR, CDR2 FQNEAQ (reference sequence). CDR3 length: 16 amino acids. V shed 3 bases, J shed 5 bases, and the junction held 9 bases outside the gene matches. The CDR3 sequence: CASSFPKRGGRETQYF. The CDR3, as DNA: TGTGCCAGCAGCTTCCCAAAGCGGGGGGGCCGTGAGACCCAGTACTTC.

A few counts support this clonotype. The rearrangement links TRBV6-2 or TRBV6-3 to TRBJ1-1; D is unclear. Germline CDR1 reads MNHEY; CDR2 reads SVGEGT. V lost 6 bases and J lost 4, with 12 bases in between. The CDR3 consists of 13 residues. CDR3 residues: CASSRGKLTEAFF. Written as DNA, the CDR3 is TGTGCCAGCAGCCGCGGGAAACTCACTGAAGCTTTCTTT.

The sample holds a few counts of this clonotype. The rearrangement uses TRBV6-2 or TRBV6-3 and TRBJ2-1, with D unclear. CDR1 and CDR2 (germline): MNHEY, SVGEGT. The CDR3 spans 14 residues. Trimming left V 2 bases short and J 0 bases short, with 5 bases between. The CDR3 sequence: CASSYVSSYNEQFF. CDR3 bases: TGTGCCAGCAGTTACGTTAGCTCCTACAATGAGCAGTTCTTC.

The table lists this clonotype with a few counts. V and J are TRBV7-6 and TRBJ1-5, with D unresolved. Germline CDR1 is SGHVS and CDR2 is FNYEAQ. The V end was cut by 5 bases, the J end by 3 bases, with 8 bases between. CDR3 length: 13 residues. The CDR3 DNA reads TGTGCCAGCAGCCCTTCTGTCAATCAGCCCCAGCATTTT. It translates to CASSPSVNQPQHF.

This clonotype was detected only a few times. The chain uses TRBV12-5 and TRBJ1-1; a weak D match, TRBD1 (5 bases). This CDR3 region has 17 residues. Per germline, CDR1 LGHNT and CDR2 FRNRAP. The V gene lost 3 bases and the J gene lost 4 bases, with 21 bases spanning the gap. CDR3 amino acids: CASGFQGEMFWVTEAFF. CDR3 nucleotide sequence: TGTGCTAGTGGTTTCCAGGGAGAAATGTTTTGGGTCACTGAAGCTTTCTTT.

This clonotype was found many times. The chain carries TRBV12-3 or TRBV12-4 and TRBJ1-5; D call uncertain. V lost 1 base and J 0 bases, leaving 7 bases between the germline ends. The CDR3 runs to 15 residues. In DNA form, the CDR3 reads TGTGCCAGCAGTTTAGAAGGCGATAGCAATCAGCCCCAGCATTTT. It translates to CASSLEGDSNQPQHF.

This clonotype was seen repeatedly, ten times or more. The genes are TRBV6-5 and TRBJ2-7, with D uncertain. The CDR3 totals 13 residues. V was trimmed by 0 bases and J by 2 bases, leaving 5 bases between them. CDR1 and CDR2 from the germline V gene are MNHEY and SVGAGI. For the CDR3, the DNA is TGTGCCAGCAGTTACTCTCCGGCCTACGAGCAGTACTTC. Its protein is CASSYSPAYEQYF.

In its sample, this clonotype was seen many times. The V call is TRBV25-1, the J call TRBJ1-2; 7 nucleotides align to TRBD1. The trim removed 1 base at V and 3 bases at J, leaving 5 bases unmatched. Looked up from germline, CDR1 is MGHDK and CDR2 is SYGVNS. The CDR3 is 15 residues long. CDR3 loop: CASSEWDSHYYGYTF. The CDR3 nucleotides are TGTGCCAGCAGTGAATGGGACAGCCACTACTATGGCTACACCTTC.

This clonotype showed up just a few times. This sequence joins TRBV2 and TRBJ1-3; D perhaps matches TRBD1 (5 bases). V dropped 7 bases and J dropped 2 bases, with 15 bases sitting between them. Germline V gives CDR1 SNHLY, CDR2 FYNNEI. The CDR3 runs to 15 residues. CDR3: CASKEGPAPGNTIYF. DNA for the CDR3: TGTGCCAGCAAGGAGGGGCCGGCACCTGGAAACACCATATATTTT. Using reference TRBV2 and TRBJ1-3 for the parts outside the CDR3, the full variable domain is EPEVTQTPSHQVTQMGQEVILRCVPISNHLYFYWYRQILGQKVEFLVSFYNNEISEKSEIFDDQFSVERPDGSNFTLKIRSTKLEDSAMYFCASKEGPAPGNTIYFGEGSWLTVV.